This passage covers 12 T cell receptor beta chains from one sample sequenced in a study of blood T cell repertoires in COVID-19. Some clones are missing from TCRdb's copy, which holds only in-frame ones; the method was immunoSEQ multiplex PCR. The sample yields about 350,000 clones, more than 75% seen once. Material: peripheral blood. The receptors were gathered from a woman between 18 and 29 years old who had recovered from COVID-19.

The CDR3 DNA follows: TGTGCCAGCAGTTTTAATCGAGGGAGAGGAACAGATACGCAGTATTTT. Its translation: CASSFNRGRGTDTQYF. The chain recombines TRBV28 with TRBJ2-3; D may be TRBD2 (5 bases). V lost 3 bases to trimming and J lost 3 bases, with 16 bases between them. The CDR3 is 16 amino acids. The V gene's germline CDR1 is MDHEN and CDR2 SYDVKM.

The rearrangement joins TRBV6-5 to TRBJ2-3; D is possibly TRBD2 (5 bases). Trimming shortened V by 2 bases and J by 6 bases, and 18 bases separated the two germline ends. Germline CDR1 reads MNHEY; CDR2 reads SVGAGI. The CDR3 has 16 residues. This CDR3 reads CASSYGTSSIWDTQYF. CDR3 nucleotides: TGTGCCAGCAGTTACGGCACTAGTTCCATCTGGGATACGCAGTATTTT.

The V and J genes are TRBV29-1 and TRBJ2-5; tentatively, D is TRBD2 (6 bases). Per germline, CDR1 SQVTM and CDR2 ANQGSEA. This CDR3 is 14 amino acids long. Trimming shortened V by 8 bases and J by 5 bases, and 21 bases separated the two germline ends. For the CDR3, the DNA is TGCAGCTTTCGCCAAGCGGGTGGAGGGGAGACCCAGTACTTC. Protein sequence: CSFRQAGGGETQYF.

The sample holds one count of this clone. This rearrangement joins TRBV19 to TRBJ1-5; 7 positions agree with TRBD1. The CDR3 is 15 residues long. With V trimmed by 5 bases and J by 6 bases, 10 bases remained unmatched. CDR1 is LNHDA, CDR2 SQIVND, per germline (reference sequence). This CDR3 is CASSPQGDIGQPQHF. CDR3 DNA sequence: TGTGCCAGTAGTCCTCAGGGGGATATCGGTCAGCCCCAGCATTTT.

The V and J genes are TRBV21-1 and TRBJ2-1; the table calls TRBD2, which could not be checked here. TRBV21-1 is termed a pseudogene. CDR3 length: 18 residues. The CDR3 nucleotides read TGTGCCAGCAGCAAAGTTCCTGGACTAGCGGGGGCCTACAATGAGCAGTTCTTC. As protein: CASSKVPGLAGAYNEQFF.

The V gene is TRBV9, the J gene TRBJ2-3; 8 bases map to TRBD2. This CDR3 contains 17 residues. V was pared by 3 bases and J by 1 base, with 10 bases of the junction left unmatched. Germline V CDR1 and CDR2: SGDLS, YYNGEE. CDR3 in amino acids: CASSAYPAGDGTDTQYF. For the CDR3, the DNA is TGTGCCAGCAGCGCCTACCCAGCGGGAGATGGCACAGATACGCAGTATTTT.

The rearrangement joins TRBV6-5 to TRBJ1-3; 7 nucleotides line up with TRBD1. The CDR3 runs 14 residues. Germline loops: CDR1 MNHEY, CDR2 SVGAGI. With V trimmed by 11 bases and J by 3 bases, 10 bases remained unmatched. The DNA for the CDR3 is TGTGCCTCTACACAGGGGCCTGGTGGAAACACCATATATTTT. Residues: CASTQGPGGNTIYF.

The chain joins TRBV28 to TRBJ1-5; 8 bases fit TRBD1. The V gene end was trimmed by 1 base and the J gene end by 4 bases; junction bases not matched to a gene: 3. Germline V gene sequence: CDR1 MDHEN, CDR2 SYDVKM. The CDR3 has 15 residues. CDR3 coding DNA: TGTGCCAGCAGTTTATCCCGGACAGGGAATCAGCCCCAGCATTTT. Protein sequence: CASSLSRTGNQPQHF. Variable domain in full (rest from reference TRBV28 and TRBJ1-5): DVKVTQSSRYLVKRTGEKVFLECVQDMDHENMFWYRQDPGLGLRLIYFSYDVKMKEKGDIPEGYSVSREKKERFSLILESASTNQTSMYLCASSLSRTGNQPQHFGDGTRLSIL.

This chain joins TRBV3-1 (or the pseudogene TRBV3-2) and TRBJ1-2; D call uncertain. Trimming removed 1 base from V and 5 bases from J, with 14 bases in between. This CDR3 region has 15 residues. Germline lookup yields CDR1 LGHDT and CDR2 YNNKEL (reference sequence). The CDR3 nucleotides read TGTGCCAGCAGCCAAGTCTTCGCGGATCCTTATGGCTACACCTTC. Translated, it gives CASSQVFADPYGYTF.

This chain links TRBV6-5 with TRBJ1-2, with 7 bases lining up with TRBD1. Germline CDR1 and CDR2: MNHEY and SVGAGI. The CDR3 totals 14 residues. V lost 6 bases, J lost 4 bases, and 8 bases stayed unmatched. The chain's CDR3 is CASSRRRDSYGYTF. CDR3 sequence (DNA): TGTGCCAGCAGCCGCCGACGGGACAGCTATGGCTACACCTTC.

This clone was seen only once. The sample contains more than one DNA sequence encoding this CDR3. The gene calls are TRBV5-4 and TRBJ1-1, with TRBD1 matching over 8 bases. Germline assignment: CDR1 SGHNT and CDR2 YYREEE (reference sequence). This CDR3 has 14 residues. V lost 4 bases, J lost 1 base, and 3 bases stayed unmatched. The CDR3 sequence: CASSPGQGNTEAFF. In DNA form, the CDR3 reads TGTGCCAGCAGCCCTGGACAGGGGAACACTGAAGCTTTCTTT.

This chain links TRBV7-2 with TRBJ2-3, with 7 nucleotides matching TRBD2. V shed 7 bases and J 5 bases; nucleotides not matched to a gene: 12. The germline CDR1 and CDR2 sequences are SGHTA and FQGNSA. This CDR3 is built from 15 residues. CDR3 bases: TGTGCCAGCAAAGCGGGACCCGGGTTGGGAGATACGCAGTATTTT. This codes for CASKAGPGLGDTQYF.